This T cell receptor beta chain was sequenced in a study of blood T cells in healthy people across ages. Findings and limits, study-wide: Changes in expanded clonotypes were possibly confounded, as the CMV status of donors was unknown. Researchers deemed the diversity estimates from one million T cells underestimates.

In the case of this clonotype: Its antigen is currently unknown.

Alongside a J-beta primer mix, a sample-barcoded 5' primer served in a second PCR lasting roughly 7 to 11 cycles. TCRdb processed the 5' RACE reads anew with MiXCR; each CDR3 protein has one entry. The sample includes approximately 810,000 distinct CDR3 sequences, under 30% of them seen just once. The sequence derives from a woman of 80 years or more in good health. Sequencing input: blood.

CDR3 protein: CASSLPRAKSTNTEAFF. The CDR3 DNA sequence: TGCGCCAGCAGCTTGCCAAGGGCCAAGAGCACGAACACTGAAGCTTTCTTT. This chain joins TRBV5-1 and TRBJ1-1; D unresolved. The length of the CDR3 is 17 residues. V shed 1 base and J shed 1 base, with 17 bases lying between them. CDR1 and CDR2 (germline): SGHRS, YFSETQ.